This T cell receptor beta chain came from a study of CXCR3-negative and CXCR3-positive naive CD8 T cells. The study, taken as a whole, reports: In naive cells, CXCR3-negative and CXCR3-positive subsets had similar TRBV-TRBJ usage; memory cells differed. CXCR3-positive naive cells carried more hydrophobic TRB CDR3s than CXCR3-negative ones.

In germline, CDR1 is SEHNR, CDR2 FQNEAQ (reference sequence). The CDR3 contains 16 residues. The libraries of TRB cDNA were constructed through 5' RACE using UMI labels. One entry per CDR3 protein, without DNA, is what TCRdb gives after re-calling the 5' RACE reads. The sample table includes some 120,000 distinct CDR3 sequences. Comment on this clonotype: Its cognate antigen is unknown.

Each CD8+ T cell subset was sorted in triplicate, approximately 300,000 cells each. Material: naive CXCR3+ CD8+ T cells from blood. Regarding subset: CD45RO-CCR7+CD27+CD95- naive CD8+ T cells expressing CXCR3 (TNR3+). The V and J genes are TRBV7-9 and TRBJ2-1; TCRdb selects TRBD1, and the lack of DNA leaves this call unchecked. The clonotype originates from a human donor in good health. Some clones in this sample may be carry-over from other donors' samples. CDR3 protein: CATPPRGQNLWNEQFF.